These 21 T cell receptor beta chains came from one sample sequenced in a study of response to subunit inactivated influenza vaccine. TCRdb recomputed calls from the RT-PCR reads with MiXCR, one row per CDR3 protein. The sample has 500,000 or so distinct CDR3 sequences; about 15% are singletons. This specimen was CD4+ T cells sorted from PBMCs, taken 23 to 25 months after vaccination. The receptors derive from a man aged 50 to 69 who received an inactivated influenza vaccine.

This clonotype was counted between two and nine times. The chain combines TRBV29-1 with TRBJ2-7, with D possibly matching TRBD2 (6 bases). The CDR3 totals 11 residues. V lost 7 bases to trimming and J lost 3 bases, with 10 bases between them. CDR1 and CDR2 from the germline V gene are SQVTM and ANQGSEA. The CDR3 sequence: CSGLGGYEQYF. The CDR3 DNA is TGCAGCGGGCTCGGGGGCTACGAGCAGTACTTC.

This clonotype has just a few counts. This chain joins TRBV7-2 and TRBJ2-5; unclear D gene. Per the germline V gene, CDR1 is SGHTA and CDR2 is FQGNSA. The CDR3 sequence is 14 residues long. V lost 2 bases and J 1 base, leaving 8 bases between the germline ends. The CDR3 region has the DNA TGTGCCAGCAGCTTAAGGCTGTCCCAAGAGACCCAGTACTTC. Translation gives CASSLRLSQETQYF.

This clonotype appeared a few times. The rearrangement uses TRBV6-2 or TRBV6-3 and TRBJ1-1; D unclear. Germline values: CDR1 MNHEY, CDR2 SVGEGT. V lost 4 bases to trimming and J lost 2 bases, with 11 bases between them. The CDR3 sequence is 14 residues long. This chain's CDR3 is CASSWNKGNTEAFF. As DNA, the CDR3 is TGTGCCAGCAGTTGGAATAAGGGTAACACTGAAGCTTTCTTT.

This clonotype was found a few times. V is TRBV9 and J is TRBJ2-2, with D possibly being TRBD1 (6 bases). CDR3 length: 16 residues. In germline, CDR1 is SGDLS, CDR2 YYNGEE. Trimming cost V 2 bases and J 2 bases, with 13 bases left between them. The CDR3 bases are TGTGCCAGCAGCGTTGGCAGGGGCCTTAACACCGGGGAGCTGTTTTTT. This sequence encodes CASSVGRGLNTGELFF. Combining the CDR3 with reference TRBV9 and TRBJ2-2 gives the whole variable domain DSGVTQTPKHLITATGQRVTLRCSPRSGDLSVYWYQQSLDQGLQFLIQYYNGEERAKGNILERFSAQQFPDLHSELNLSSLELGDSALYFCASSVGRGLNTGELFFGEGSRLTVL.

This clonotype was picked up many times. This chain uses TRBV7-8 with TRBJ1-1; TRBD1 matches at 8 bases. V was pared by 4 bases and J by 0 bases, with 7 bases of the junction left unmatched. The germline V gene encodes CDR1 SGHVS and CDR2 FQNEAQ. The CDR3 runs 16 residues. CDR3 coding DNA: TGTGCCAGCAGCTCGGGGACAGGCAACATGAACACTGAAGCTTTCTTT. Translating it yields CASSSGTGNMNTEAFF.

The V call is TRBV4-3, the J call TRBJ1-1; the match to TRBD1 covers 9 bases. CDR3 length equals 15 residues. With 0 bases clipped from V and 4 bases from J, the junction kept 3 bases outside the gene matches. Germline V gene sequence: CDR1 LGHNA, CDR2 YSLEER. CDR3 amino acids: CASSQEDRGGTEAFF. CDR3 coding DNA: TGCGCCAGCAGCCAAGAAGACAGGGGGGGCACTGAAGCTTTCTTT.

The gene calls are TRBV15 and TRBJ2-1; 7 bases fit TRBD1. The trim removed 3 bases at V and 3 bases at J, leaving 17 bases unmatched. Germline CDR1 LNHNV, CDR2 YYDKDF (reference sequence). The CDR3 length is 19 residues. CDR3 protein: CATSSIGDPRDRSYNEQFF. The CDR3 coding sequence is TGTGCCACCAGCAGTATAGGGGACCCACGGGACAGAAGCTACAATGAGCAGTTCTTC.

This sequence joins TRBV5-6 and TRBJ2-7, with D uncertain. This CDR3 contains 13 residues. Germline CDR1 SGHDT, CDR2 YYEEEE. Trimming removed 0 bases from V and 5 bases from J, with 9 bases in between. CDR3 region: CASSLGTENEQYF. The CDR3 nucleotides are TGTGCCAGCAGCTTGGGGACCGAGAACGAGCAGTACTTC.

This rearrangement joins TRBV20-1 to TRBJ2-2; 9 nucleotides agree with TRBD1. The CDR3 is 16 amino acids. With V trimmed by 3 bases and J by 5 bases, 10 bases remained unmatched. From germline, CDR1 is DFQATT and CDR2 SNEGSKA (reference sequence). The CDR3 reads CSASDLQGAVTGELFF. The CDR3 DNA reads TGCAGTGCTAGCGACTTACAGGGGGCCGTGACCGGGGAGCTGTTTTTT.

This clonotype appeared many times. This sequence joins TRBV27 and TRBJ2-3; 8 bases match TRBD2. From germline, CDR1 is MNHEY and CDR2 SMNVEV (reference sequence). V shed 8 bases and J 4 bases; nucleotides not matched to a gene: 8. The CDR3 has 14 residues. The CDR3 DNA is TGTGCCAGCCGTGGGGGACTAGTCGCAGATACGCAGTATTTT. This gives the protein CASRGGLVADTQYF.

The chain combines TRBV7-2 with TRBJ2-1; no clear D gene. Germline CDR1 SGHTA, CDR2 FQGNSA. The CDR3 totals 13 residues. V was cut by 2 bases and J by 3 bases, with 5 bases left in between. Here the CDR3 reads CASSLKVYNEQFF. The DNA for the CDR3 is TGTGCCAGCAGCTTAAAAGTCTACAATGAGCAGTTCTTC.

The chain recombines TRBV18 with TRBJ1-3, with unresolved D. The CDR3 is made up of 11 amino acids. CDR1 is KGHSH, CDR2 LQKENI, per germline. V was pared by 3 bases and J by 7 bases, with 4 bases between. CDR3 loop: CASSPENTIYF. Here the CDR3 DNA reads TGTGCCAGCTCACCCGAGAACACCATATATTTT.

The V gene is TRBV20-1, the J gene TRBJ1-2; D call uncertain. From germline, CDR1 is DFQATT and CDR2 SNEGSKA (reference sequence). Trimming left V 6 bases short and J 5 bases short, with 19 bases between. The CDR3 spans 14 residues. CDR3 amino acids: CSAPDLHKGYGYTF. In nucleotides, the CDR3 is TGCAGTGCACCGGACCTCCATAAAGGGTATGGCTACACCTTC.

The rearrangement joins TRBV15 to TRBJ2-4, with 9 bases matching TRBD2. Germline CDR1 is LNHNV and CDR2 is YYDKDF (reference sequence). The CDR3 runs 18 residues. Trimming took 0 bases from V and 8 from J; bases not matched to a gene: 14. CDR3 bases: TGTGCCACCAGCAGAGATCAGGCGGGAGGGCCCTCGGGGTACATTCAGTACTTC. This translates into CATSRDQAGGPSGYIQYF.

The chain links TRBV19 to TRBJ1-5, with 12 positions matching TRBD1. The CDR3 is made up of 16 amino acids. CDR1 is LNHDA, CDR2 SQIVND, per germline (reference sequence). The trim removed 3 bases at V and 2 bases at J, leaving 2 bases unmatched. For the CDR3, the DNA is TGTGCCAGTAGTATGGGACAGGGGGCTGGCAATCAGCCCCAGCATTTT. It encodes CASSMGQGAGNQPQHF.

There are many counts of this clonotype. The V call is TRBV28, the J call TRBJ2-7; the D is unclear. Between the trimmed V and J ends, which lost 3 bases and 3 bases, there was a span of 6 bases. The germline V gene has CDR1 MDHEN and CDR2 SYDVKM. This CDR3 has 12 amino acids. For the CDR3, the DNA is TGTGCCAGCAGTTTGACAAACTACGAGCAGTACTTC. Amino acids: CASSLTNYEQYF. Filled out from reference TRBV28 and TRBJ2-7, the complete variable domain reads DVKVTQSSRYLVKRTGEKVFLECVQDMDHENMFWYRQDPGLGLRLIYFSYDVKMKEKGDIPEGYSVSREKKERFSLILESASTNQTSMYLCASSLTNYEQYFGPGTRLTVT.

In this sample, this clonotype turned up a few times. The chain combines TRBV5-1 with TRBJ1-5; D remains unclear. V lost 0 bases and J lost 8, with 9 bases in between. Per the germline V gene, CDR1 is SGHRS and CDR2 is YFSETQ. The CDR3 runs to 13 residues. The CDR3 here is CASSLVPEKPQHF. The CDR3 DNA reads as TGCGCCAGCAGCTTGGTTCCTGAAAAGCCCCAGCATTTT.

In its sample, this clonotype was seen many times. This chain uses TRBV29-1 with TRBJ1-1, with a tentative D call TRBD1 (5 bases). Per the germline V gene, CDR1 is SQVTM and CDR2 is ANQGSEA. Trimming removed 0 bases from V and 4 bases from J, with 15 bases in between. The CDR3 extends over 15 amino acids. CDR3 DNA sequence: TGCAGCGTTGAAGAACGGGCAGGGAGTTTCACTGAAGCTTTCTTT. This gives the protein CSVEERAGSFTEAFF.

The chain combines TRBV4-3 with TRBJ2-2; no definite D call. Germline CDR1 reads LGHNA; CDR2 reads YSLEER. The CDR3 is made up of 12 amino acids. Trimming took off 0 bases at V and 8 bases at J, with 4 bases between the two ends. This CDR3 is CASSQDFGELFF. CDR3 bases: TGCGCCAGCAGCCAAGATTTTGGGGAGCTGTTTTTT.

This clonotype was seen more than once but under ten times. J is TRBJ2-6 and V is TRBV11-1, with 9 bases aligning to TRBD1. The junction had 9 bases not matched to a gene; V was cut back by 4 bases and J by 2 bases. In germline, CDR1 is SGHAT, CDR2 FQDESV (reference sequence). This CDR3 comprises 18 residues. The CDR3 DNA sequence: TGTGCCAGCAGCTACGGGACAGGGTACGGCGCTGGGGCCAACGTCCTGACTTTC. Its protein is CASSYGTGYGAGANVLTF. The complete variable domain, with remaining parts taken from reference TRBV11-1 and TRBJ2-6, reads EAEVAQSPRYKITEKSQAVAFWCDPISGHATLYWYRQILGQGPELLVQFQDESVVDDSQLPKDRFSAERLKGVDSTLKIQPAELGDSAMYLCASSYGTGYGAGANVLTFGAGSRLTVL.

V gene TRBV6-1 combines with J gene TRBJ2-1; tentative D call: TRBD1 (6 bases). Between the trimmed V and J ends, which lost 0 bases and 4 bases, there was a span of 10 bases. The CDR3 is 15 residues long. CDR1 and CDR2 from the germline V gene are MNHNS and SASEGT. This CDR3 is CASSEAGRGYNEQFF. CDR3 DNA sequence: TGTGCCAGCAGTGAAGCGGGCAGGGGATACAATGAGCAGTTCTTC.